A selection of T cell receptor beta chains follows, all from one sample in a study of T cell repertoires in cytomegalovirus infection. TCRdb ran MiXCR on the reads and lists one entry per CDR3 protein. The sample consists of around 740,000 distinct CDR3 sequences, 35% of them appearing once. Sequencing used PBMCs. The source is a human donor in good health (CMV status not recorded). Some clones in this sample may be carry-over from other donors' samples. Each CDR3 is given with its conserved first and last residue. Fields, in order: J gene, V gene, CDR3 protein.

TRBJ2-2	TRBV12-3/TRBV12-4	CASTLSSSGRFNTGELFF
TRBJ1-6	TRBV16	CASSQRRGDTLHF
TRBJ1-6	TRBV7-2	CASSFQDRGNSPLHF
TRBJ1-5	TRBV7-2	CASSRTGYQPQHF
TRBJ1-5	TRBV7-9	CASSPREPQHF
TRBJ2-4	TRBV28	CASSLATGQGGKNIQYF
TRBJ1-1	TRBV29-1	CSVVRQGVEAFF
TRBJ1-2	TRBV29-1	CSVDLGFYGYTF
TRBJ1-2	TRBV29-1	CSVQGQLGRGDGYTF
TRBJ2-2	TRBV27	CASSSQVTGELFF
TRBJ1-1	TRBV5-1	CASSLVGTPGTEAFF
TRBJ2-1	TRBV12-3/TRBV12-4	CASSLRGGENEQFF
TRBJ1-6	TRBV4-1	CASSQETSGNSPLHF
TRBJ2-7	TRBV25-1	CASSESIASYEQYF
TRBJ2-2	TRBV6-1	CASMETGGYTGELFF
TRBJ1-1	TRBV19	CASSKPPNTEAFF
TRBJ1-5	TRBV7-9	CASSFFQQPQHF
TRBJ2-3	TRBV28	CASSLGRGGGSGTDTQYF
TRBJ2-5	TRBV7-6	CASSAYLSGGTQYQETQYF
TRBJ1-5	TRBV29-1	CSVRSGPKQAQHF
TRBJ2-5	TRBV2	CASYSSKETQYF
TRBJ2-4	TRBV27	CASSFLGRPKNIQYF
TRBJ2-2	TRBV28	CATRDSNTGELFF
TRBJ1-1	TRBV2	CASMGQVNTEAFF
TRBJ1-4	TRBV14	CASSRTSGKRLPTNEKLFF
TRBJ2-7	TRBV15	CATSRELGVYEQYF
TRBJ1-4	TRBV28	CASSQPPGLPTGATNEKLFF
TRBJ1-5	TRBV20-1	CSARDGTNQPQHF
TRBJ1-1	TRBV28	CASTETGGGLTEAFF
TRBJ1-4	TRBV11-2	CASSLASGMGGEKLFF
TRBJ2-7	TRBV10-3	CAISESRQGVEQYF
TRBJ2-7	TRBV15	CATSSAWGGSYEQYF
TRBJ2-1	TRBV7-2	CASSPEGSGGLGRIF
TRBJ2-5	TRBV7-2	CASRENRGQETQYF
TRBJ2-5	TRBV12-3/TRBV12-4	CASSPFLSGRETQYF
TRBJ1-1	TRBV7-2	CASSLAGAVNTEAFF
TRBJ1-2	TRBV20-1	CSARPAGTEASYGYTF